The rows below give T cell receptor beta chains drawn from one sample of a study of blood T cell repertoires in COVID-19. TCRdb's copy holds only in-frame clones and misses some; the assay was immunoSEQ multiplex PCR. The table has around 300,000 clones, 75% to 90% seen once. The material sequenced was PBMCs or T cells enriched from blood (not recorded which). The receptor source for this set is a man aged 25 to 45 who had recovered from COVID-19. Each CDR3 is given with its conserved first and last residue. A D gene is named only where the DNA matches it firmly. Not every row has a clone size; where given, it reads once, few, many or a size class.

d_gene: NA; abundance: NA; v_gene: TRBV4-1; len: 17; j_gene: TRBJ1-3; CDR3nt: TGCGCCAGCAGCCAAGATGGGAACAGGCGATCTGGAAACACCATATATTTT; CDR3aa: CASSQDGNRRSGNTIYF
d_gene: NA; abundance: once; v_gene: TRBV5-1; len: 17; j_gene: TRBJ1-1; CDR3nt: TGCGCCAGCAGCTTGGTAACGACAGGTGGACTGAACACTGAAGCTTTCTTT; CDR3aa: CASSLVTTGGLNTEAFF
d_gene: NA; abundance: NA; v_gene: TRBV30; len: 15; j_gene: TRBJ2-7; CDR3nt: TGTGCCTGGAGTGTACGGCTGGACAGTCCCTACGAGCAGTACTTC; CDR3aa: CAWSVRLDSPYEQYF
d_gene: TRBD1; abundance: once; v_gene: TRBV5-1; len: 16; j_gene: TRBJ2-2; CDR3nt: TGCGCCAGCAGCTTCTCGGCAGGGGGTCGCACCGGGGAGCTGTTTTTT; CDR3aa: CASSFSAGGRTGELFF
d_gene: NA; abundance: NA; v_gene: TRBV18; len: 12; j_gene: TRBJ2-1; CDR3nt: TGTGCCAGCTCACCACTACAGAATGAGCAGTTCTTC; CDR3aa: CASSPLQNEQFF
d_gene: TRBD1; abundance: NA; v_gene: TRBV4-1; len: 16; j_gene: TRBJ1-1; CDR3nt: TGCGCCAGCAGCCAAGTCCGGACAGGGCTGAACACTGAAGCTTTCTTT; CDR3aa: CASSQVRTGLNTEAFF
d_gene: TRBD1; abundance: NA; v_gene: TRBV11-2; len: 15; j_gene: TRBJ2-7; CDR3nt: TGTGCCAGCAGCTTAAACAGGGGGCTGACCTACGAGCAGTACTTC; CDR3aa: CASSLNRGLTYEQYF
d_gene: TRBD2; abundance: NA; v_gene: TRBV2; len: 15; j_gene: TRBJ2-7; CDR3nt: TGTGCCAGGCCGGGACTAGCGGGGAGCTCCTACGAGCAGTACTTC; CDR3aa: CARPGLAGSSYEQYF
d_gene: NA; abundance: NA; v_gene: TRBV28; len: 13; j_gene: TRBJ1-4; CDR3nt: TGTGCCATCAGAGACAGAGATAATGAAAAACTGTTTTTT; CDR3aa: CAIRDRDNEKLFF
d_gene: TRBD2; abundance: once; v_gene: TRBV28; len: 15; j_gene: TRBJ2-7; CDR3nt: TGTGCCAGCAGTTCCCCTGGGGAGGGTACCTACGAGCAGTACTTC; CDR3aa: CASSSPGEGTYEQYF
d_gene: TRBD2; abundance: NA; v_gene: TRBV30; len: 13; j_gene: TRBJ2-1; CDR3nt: TGTGCCGGAGGGCTAGCGGGCTTCAATGAGCAGTTCTTC; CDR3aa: CAGGLAGFNEQFF
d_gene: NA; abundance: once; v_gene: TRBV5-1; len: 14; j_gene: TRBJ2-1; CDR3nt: TGCGCCAGCAGTCCGAGGCCGCGGGGCGGTGAGCAGTTCTTC; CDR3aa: CASSPRPRGGEQFF
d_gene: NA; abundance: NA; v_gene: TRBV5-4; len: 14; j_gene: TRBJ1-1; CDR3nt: TGTGCCAGCAGCGAAGGGGTCGCGAACACTGAAGCTTTCTTT; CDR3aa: CASSEGVANTEAFF
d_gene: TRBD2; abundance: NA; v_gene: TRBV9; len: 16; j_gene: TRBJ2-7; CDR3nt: TGTGCCAGCAGCGTAGTTCCTAGCGGGGGATTGTACGAGCAGTACTTC; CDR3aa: CASSVVPSGGLYEQYF
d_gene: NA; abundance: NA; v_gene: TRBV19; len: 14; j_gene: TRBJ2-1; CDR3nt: TGTGCCAGTAGTATAGAGAGGTACGGGAATGAGCAGTTCTTC; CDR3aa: CASSIERYGNEQFF
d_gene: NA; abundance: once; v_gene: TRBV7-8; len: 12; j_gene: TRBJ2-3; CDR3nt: TGTGCCAGCAGCCCCCTGTCAGATACGCAGTATTTT; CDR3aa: CASSPLSDTQYF
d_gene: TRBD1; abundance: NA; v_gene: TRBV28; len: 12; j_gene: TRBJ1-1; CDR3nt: TGTGCCAGCACCCAATACAGGGGGAATGCTTTCTTT; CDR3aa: CASTQYRGNAFF
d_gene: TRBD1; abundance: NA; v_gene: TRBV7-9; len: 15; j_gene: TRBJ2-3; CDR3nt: TGTGCCAGCAGCGGGCGACAGGGGCCGGTAGATACGCAGTATTTT; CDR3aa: CASSGRQGPVDTQYF
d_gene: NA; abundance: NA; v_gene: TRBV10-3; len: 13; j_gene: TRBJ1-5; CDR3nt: TGTGCCATCAGCAGACAGAGCAATCAGCCCCAGCATTTT; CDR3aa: CAISRQSNQPQHF
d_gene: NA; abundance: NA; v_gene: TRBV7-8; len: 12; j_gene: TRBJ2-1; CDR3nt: TGTGCCAGCAGCTTATCTAGGCGTGAGCAGTTCTTC; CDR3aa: CASSLSRREQFF
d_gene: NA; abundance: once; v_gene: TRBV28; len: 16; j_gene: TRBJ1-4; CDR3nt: TGTGCCAGCAGTCCACCGCCCTATGCAACTAATGAAAAACTGTTTTTT; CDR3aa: CASSPPPYATNEKLFF
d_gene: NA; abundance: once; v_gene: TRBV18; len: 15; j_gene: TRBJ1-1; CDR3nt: TGTGCCAGCTCGCCCAGACAGGAATTGAACACTGAAGCTTTCTTT; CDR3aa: CASSPRQELNTEAFF
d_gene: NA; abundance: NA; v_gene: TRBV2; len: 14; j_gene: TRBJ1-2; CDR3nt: TGTGCCAGCAGTGCCGGGCAGGGCTTCTATGGCTACACCTTC; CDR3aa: CASSAGQGFYGYTF
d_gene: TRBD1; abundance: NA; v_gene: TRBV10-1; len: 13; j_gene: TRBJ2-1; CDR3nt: TGCGCCAGCAGTAAACAGGGGGCCAGTGAGCAGTTCTTC; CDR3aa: CASSKQGASEQFF
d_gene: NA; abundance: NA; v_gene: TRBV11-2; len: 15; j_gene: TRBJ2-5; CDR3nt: TGTGCCAGCAGCTTCCCCGGGAAGTACCAAGAGACCCAGTACTTC; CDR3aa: CASSFPGKYQETQYF
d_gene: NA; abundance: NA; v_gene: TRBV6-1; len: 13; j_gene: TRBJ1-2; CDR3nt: TGTGCCAGCAGTGACAGGGCTAACTATGGCTACACCTTC; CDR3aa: CASSDRANYGYTF
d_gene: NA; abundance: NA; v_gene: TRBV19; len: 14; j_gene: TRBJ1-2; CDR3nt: TGTGCCACTGGCCGAGTGGGGGGGAAGGATGGCTACACCTTC; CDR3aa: CATGRVGGKDGYTF
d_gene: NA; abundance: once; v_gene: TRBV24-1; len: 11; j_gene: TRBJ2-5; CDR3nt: TGTGCCACCCGGCAGACTGAGACCCAGTACTTC; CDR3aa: CATRQTETQYF
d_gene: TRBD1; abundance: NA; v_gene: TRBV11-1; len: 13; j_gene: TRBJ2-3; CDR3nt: TGTGCCAGCAGCCGACAGGGAACAGATACGCAGTATTTT; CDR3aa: CASSRQGTDTQYF
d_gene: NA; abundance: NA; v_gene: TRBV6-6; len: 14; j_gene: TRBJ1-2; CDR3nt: TGTGCCAGCAGTCTCCCTTTATTAAACTATGGCTACACCTTC; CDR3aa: CASSLPLLNYGYTF
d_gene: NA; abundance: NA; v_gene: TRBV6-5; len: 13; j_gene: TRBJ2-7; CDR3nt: TGTGCCAGCAGTTACTCGTCAGGGTTCGAGCAGTACTTC; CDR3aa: CASSYSSGFEQYF
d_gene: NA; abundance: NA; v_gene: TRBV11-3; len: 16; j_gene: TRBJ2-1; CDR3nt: TGTGCCAGCAGCACTGGGCCCATTTCAACCTACAATGAGCAGTTCTTC; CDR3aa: CASSTGPISTYNEQFF
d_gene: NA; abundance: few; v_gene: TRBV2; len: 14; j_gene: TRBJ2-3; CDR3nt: TGTGCCAGCAGTTGGTTAGCTAGCACAGATACGCAGTATTTT; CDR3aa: CASSWLASTDTQYF
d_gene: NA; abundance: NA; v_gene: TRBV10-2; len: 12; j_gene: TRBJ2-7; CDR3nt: TGCGCCAGTTGGGACTGGTCCTACGAGCAGTACTTC; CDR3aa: CASWDWSYEQYF
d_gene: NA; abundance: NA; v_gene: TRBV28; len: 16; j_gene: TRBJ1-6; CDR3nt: TGTGCCAGCAGTTTCGGCCCGGGTACCTATAATTCACCCCTCCACTTT; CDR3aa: CASSFGPGTYNSPLHF
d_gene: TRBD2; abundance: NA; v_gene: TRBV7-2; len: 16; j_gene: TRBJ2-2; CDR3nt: TGTGCCAGCAGTCGGAGCGGGGGGGCGGGCACCGGGGAGCTGTTTTTT; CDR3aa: CASSRSGGAGTGELFF
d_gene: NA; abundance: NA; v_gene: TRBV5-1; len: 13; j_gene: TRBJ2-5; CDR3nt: TGCGCCACCAGACGTTTGGCCCAAGAGACCCAGTACTTC; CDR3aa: CATRRLAQETQYF
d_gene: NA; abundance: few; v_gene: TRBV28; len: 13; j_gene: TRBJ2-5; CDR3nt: TGTGCCAGCAAAATAGGGGTTTTGGGGACCCAGTACTTC; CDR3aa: CASKIGVLGTQYF
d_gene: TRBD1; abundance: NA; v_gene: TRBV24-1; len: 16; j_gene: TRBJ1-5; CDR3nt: TGTGCCACCAGTGATCCGTCCACAGGGGGCAATCAGCCCCAGCATTTT; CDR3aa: CATSDPSTGGNQPQHF
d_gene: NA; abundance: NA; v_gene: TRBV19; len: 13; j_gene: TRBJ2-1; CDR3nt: TGTGCCAGTTCCTGGGCTTCCTACAATGAGCAGTTCTTC; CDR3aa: CASSWASYNEQFF
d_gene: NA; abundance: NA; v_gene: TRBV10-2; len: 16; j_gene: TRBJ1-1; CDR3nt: TGCGCCAGCAGTGATTTAGGGTTGGGGACTCGAGGCGAAGCTTTCTTT; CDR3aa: CASSDLGLGTRGEAFF
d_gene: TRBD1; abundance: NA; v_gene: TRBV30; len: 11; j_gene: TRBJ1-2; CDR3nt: TGTGCCTGGAGCGCAGGGGGAGGCTACACCTTC; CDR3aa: CAWSAGGGYTF
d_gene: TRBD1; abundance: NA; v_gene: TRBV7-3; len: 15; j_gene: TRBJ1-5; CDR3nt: TGTGCCAGCAGCTTAAAACAGGGGGCTTATCAGCCCCAGCATTTT; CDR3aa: CASSLKQGAYQPQHF
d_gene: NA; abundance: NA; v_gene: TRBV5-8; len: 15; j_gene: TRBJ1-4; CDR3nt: TGTGCCAGCAGCTTGGTGGACAGACAATATGAAAAACTGTTTTTT; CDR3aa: CASSLVDRQYEKLFF
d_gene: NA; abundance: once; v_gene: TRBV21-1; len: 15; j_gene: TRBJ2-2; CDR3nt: TGTGCCAGCAGCAGTGAGGTAAGTAGGACCGGGGAGCTGTTTTTT; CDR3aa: CASSSEVSRTGELFF
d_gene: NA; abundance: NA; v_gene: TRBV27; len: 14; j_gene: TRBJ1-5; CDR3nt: TGTGCCAGCCGCTCCATTTCGGGTGCCCAGCCCCAGCATTTT; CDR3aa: CASRSISGAQPQHF
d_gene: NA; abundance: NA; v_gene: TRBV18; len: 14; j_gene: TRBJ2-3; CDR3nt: TGTGCCAGCTCACCCCAGGTGCCCCCAGATACGCAGTATTTT; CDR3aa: CASSPQVPPDTQYF
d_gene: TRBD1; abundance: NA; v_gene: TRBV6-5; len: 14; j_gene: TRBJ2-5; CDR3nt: TGTGCCAGCAGCCCCACAGGGGGCGAAGAGACCCAGTACTTC; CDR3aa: CASSPTGGEETQYF
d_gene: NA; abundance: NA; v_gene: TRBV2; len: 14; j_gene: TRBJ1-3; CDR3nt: TGTGCCAGCAGTGAAGGAAGGGCGGGGAACACCATATATTTT; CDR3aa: CASSEGRAGNTIYF
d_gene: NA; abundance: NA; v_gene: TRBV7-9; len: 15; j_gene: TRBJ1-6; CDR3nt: TGTGCCAGCAGCCCCGGCGGCAGAAGGAATTCACCCCTCCACTTT; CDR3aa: CASSPGGRRNSPLHF
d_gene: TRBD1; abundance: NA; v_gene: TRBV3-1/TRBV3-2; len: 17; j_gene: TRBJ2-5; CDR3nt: TGTGCCAGCAGCCAAAGGCCGGGACAGGGGGTTGTAGAGACCCAGTACTTC; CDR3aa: CASSQRPGQGVVETQYF
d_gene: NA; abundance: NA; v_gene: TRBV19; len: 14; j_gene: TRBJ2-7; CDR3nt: TGTGCCAGTAGTATGGGGCAGGGCTCCTACGAGCAGTACTTC; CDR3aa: CASSMGQGSYEQYF
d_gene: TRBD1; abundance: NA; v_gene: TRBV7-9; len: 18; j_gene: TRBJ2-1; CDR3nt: TGTGCCAGCAGCTTAGGACAGGGGGCGATTTTTCATTACAATGAGCAGTTCTTC; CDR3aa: CASSLGQGAIFHYNEQFF
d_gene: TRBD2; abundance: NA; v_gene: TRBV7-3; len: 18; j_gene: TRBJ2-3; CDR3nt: TGTGCCAGCAGCTTAAAACCCTCTAGCGGGGGGGAGACAGATACGCAGTATTTT; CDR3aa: CASSLKPSSGGETDTQYF
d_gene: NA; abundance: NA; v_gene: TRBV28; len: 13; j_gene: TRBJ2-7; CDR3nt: TGTGCCAGCTACCGACACCTCTCCTACGAGCAGTACTTC; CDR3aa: CASYRHLSYEQYF
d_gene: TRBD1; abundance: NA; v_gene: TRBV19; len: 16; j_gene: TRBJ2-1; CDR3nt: TGTGCCAGTATGCCCCGGGCAGGGGGAATGATCAATGAGCAGTTCTTC; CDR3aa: CASMPRAGGMINEQFF
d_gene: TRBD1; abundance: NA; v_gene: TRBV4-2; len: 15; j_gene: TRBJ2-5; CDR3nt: TGTGCCAGCAGCCAAGATAGGGACAGGGCTGCGGCCCAGTACTTC; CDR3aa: CASSQDRDRAAAQYF
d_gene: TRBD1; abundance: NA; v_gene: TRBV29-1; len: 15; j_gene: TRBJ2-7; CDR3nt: TGCAGCGCCCCCGCGCCGGGACAGGGGACCTACGAGCAGTACTTC; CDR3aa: CSAPAPGQGTYEQYF